The 28 T cell receptor beta chains below come from one sample, sequenced in a study of CXCR3-negative and CXCR3-positive naive CD8 T cells. cDNA libraries for TRB were generated by 5' RACE incorporating UMI labels. From its re-call of the 5' RACE reads, TCRdb lists each CDR3 protein once, without DNA. This sample's table reports 100,000 to 150,000 distinct CDR3 sequences. The sample taken for sequencing was naive CXCR3- CD8+ T cells from blood. Stated subset: CD45RO-CCR7+CD27+CD95- naive CD8+ T cells lacking CXCR3 (TNR3-). The receptors originated from a human donor in good health. Some clones in this sample may be carry-over from other donors' samples.

CDR3 protein: CASSQDRLAGGSNEQFF. The genes are TRBV4-3 and TRBJ2-1; TCRdb designates TRBD2, a call that cannot be tested without DNA. The CDR3 contains 17 residues. The germline CDR1 and CDR2 sequences are LGHNA and YSLEER.

V is TRBV20-1 and J is TRBJ2-7; TCRdb names TRBD2, which stays unverified in the absence of DNA. The CDR3 has 15 amino acids. Germline V gives CDR1 DFQATT, CDR2 SNEGSKA (reference sequence). The CDR3 loop reads CSARPGRAVSYEQYF.

The chain uses TRBV5-5 and TRBJ1-1. This CDR3 comprises 14 residues. Germline V lookup: CDR1 SGHKS, CDR2 YYEKEE (reference sequence). CDR3 region: CASSPVWGNTEAFF. The whole variable domain, filled in from reference TRBV5-5 and TRBJ1-1, reads DAGVTQSPTHLIKTRGQQVTLRCSPISGHKSVSWYQQVLGQGPQFIFQYYEKEERGRGNFPDRFSARQFPNYSSELNVNALLLGDSALYLCASSPVWGNTEAFFGQGTRLTVV.

V is TRBV6-6 and J is TRBJ2-7. CDR1 MNHNY and CDR2 SVGAGI come from the germline V gene (reference sequence). The CDR3 sequence is 14 residues long. The CDR3 here is CASSYSDLTYEQYF.

The genes are TRBV5-1 and TRBJ1-2; the D call from TCRdb, TRBD1, cannot be confirmed without DNA. The CDR3 contains 15 residues. Germline loops: CDR1 SGHRS, CDR2 YFSETQ. CDR3 loop: CASGQGTGGGDGYTF.

The chain has TRBV29-1 and TRBJ2-3; the D call of TRBD2 rests on TCRdb alone, since no DNA is present to check it. The length of the CDR3 is 14 residues. From germline, CDR1 is SQVTM and CDR2 ANQGSEA. The CDR3 region is CSVVASGSTDTQYF.

The chain has TRBV27 and TRBJ2-1; TCRdb reports TRBD1, a call that lacks DNA to check it against. Germline-derived CDR1 and CDR2 are MNHEY and SMNVEV (reference sequence). CDR3 size: 16 residues. The CDR3 region is CASSLSARGPWNEQFF.

V gene TRBV29-1 combines with J gene TRBJ2-3; with no DNA, the TCRdb D assignment of TRBD2 cannot be verified. Germline V gene data show CDR1 as SQVTM and CDR2 as ANQGSEA. The CDR3 has 13 residues. CDR3 amino acids: CSVVGGEVDTQYF.

The chain uses TRBV12-3 or TRBV12-4 and TRBJ2-2; TCRdb's D gene call, TRBD1, goes unchecked for lack of DNA. The CDR3 runs to 14 residues. CDR3 amino acids: CASSSGQGAGELFF.

The chain uses TRBV27 and TRBJ1-2. The CDR3 extends over 13 amino acids. Germline CDR1 MNHEY, CDR2 SMNVEV (reference sequence). CDR3 residues: CASSATANYGYTF.

The V and J genes are TRBV12-3 or TRBV12-4 and TRBJ2-1; the D call of TRBD2 rests on TCRdb alone, since no DNA is present to check it. The CDR3 spans 15 residues. This chain's CDR3 is CASSWRDHSLNEQFF.

This chain connects TRBV29-1 to TRBJ2-2; TCRdb indicates TRBD1, and absent DNA this call remains unverified. The germline V gene has CDR1 SQVTM and CDR2 ANQGSEA. The CDR3 has 14 amino acids. CDR3 in amino acids: CSVEAGLGTGELFF.

V gene TRBV20-1 combines with J gene TRBJ2-3; the TCRdb D gene call, TRBD2, has no DNA to confirm it. The V gene's germline CDR1 is DFQATT and CDR2 SNEGSKA (reference sequence). This CDR3 spans 16 amino acids. The CDR3 protein is CSARTVASGLTDTQYF.

The chain employs TRBV28 and TRBJ2-7; TCRdb picks TRBD1, but there is no DNA to check that call. CDR1 is MDHEN and CDR2 is SYDVKM in the germline V gene. The CDR3 runs to 15 residues. CDR3 loop: CASSSNRYPSIGQYF. The full variable domain, with the rest looked up from reference TRBV28 and TRBJ2-7, is DVKVTQSSRYLVKRTGEKVFLECVQDMDHENMFWYRQDPGLGLRLIYFSYDVKMKEKGDIPEGYSVSREKKERFSLILESASTNQTSMYLCASSSNRYPSIGQYFGPGTRLTVT.

V gene TRBV29-1 combines with J gene TRBJ2-7; TCRdb calls TRBD1, which cannot be checked without DNA. Germline loops: CDR1 SQVTM, CDR2 ANQGSEA. This CDR3 spans 12 amino acids. CDR3 residues: CSAGMTVYEQYF.

The V call is TRBV29-1, the J call TRBJ1-1. Germline CDR1 reads SQVTM; CDR2 reads ANQGSEA. The CDR3 has 14 amino acids. CDR3: CSVTRPNLNNEAFF.

The V and J genes are TRBV12-3 or TRBV12-4 and TRBJ2-1. The CDR3 runs 14 residues. The CDR3 sequence is CASSLAGLNNEQFF.

V and J are TRBV19 and TRBJ2-5; there is no DNA to check the TCRdb D call of TRBD1. Germline V CDR1 and CDR2: LNHDA, SQIVND (reference sequence). CDR3 length equals 15 residues. The CDR3 here is CASSGRDSLQETQYF.

The chain is built from TRBV3-1 and TRBJ2-1. CDR3 length: 13 residues. Germline assignment: CDR1 LGHDT and CDR2 YNNKEL (reference sequence). The CDR3 protein is CASSLIDWTEQFF.

The chain is built from TRBV27 and TRBJ2-7. CDR1 MNHEY and CDR2 SMNVEV come from the germline V gene (reference sequence). This CDR3 region has 12 residues. CDR3: CASSKGLYEQYF.

The chain is built from TRBV28 and TRBJ2-3; TCRdb picks TRBD2, but there is no DNA to check that call. The CDR3 loop spans 14 amino acids. The V gene's germline CDR1 is MDHEN and CDR2 SYDVKM. This chain's CDR3 is CASSSLAVTDTQYF.

This chain connects TRBV20-1 to TRBJ2-5; absent DNA, TCRdb's TRBD2 call cannot be checked. CDR1 is DFQATT, CDR2 SNEGSKA, per germline (reference sequence). This CDR3 region has 16 residues. CDR3 residues: CSARVQRLAGEETQYF.

This chain links TRBV7-9 with TRBJ1-2. The CDR3 runs 13 residues. Per germline, CDR1 SEHNR and CDR2 FQNEAQ (reference sequence). The CDR3 reads CASSSGPRRGYTF.

This chain connects TRBV5-6 to TRBJ2-7; TCRdb's assignment of TRBD1 cannot be checked, as there is no DNA. Germline CDR1 SGHDT, CDR2 YYEEEE. The CDR3 is 15 amino acids. The CDR3 region is CASSPDGGASYEQYF.

The rearrangement uses TRBV11-2 and TRBJ2-1; TCRdb's D call, TRBD1, is unchecked because there is no DNA. This CDR3 region has 12 residues. The V gene's germline CDR1 is SGHAT and CDR2 FQNNGV. This CDR3 reads CASSLGGWEQFF.

The J gene is TRBJ1-1, the V gene TRBV28; TCRdb's D call, TRBD1, is unchecked because there is no DNA. The CDR3 has 13 amino acids. Germline-derived CDR1 and CDR2 are MDHEN and SYDVKM. The CDR3 loop reads CANSRGMSTEAFF. The whole variable domain, filled in from reference TRBV28 and TRBJ1-1, reads DVKVTQSSRYLVKRTGEKVFLECVQDMDHENMFWYRQDPGLGLRLIYFSYDVKMKEKGDIPEGYSVSREKKERFSLILESASTNQTSMYLCANSRGMSTEAFFGQGTRLTVV.

The rearrangement uses TRBV29-1 and TRBJ2-1; as DNA is missing, the TRBD2 call by TCRdb cannot be tested. Germline CDR1 is SQVTM and CDR2 is ANQGSEA. CDR3 length: 14 amino acids. CDR3 amino acids: CSVETSGRIDEQFF.

The chain uses TRBV10-2 and TRBJ1-1; TCRdb names TRBD1, which stays unverified in the absence of DNA. CDR3 length: 12 residues. The germline V gene has CDR1 WSHSY and CDR2 SAAADI. The CDR3 spells CASYGGQGISFF.